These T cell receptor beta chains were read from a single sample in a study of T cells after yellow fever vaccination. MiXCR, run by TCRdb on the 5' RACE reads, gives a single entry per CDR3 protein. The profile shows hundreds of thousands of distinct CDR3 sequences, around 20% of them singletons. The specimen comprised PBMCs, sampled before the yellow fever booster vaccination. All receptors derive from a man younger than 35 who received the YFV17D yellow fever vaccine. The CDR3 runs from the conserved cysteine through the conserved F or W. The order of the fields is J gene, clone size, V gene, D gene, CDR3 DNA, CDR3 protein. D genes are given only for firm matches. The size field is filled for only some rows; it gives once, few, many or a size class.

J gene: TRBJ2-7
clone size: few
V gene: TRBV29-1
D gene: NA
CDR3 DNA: TGCAGCGTTGAAACAGATAGGCGGTACGAGCAGTACTTC
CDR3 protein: CSVETDRRYEQYF

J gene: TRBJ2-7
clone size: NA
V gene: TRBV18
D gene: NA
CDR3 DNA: TGTGCCAGCTCACCAACGAATGGGGACGAGCAGTACTTC
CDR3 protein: CASSPTNGDEQYF

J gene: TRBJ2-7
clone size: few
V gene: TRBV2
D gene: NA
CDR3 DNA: TGTGCCAGCAGTGTATCCGGCCAGGCCTACGAGCAGTACTTC
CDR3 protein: CASSVSGQAYEQYF

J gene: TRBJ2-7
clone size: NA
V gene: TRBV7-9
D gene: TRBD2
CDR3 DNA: TGTGCCAGCAGCCTCGAGCCCATCACTAGCGAGAGGTACTTC
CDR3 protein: CASSLEPITSERYF

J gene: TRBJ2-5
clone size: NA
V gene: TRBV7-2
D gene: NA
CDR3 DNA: TGTGCCAGCAGCCCAGCGGACAGTTTTGAGACCCAGTACTTC
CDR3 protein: CASSPADSFETQYF

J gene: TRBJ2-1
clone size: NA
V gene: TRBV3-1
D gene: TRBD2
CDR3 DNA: TGTGCCAGCAGCCGCGGGGGAGCGGGGGGGAGGAATGAGCAGTTCTTC
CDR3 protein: CASSRGGAGGRNEQFF

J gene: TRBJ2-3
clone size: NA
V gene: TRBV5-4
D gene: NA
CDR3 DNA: TGTGCCAGCAGCTTCACGGGGAGTGGAGATACGCAGTATTTT
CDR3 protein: CASSFTGSGDTQYF

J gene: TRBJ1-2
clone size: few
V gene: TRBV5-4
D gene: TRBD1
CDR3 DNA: TGTGCCAGCAGTCCAGCCGCGGGACAGGGGTCGGATGGCTACACCTTC
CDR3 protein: CASSPAAGQGSDGYTF

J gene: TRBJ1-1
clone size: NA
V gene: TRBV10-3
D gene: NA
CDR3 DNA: TGTGCCATCACCCAGCAGGGCGGGGGTTGGAGGGGAAAAGCTTTCTTT
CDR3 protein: CAITQQGGGWRGKAFF

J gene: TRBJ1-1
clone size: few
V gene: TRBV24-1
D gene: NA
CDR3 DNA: TGTGCCACCAGCGATGGACGGGAAGCTTTCTTT
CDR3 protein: CATSDGREAFF

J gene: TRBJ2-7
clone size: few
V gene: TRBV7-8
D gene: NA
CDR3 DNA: TGTGCCAGCAGCGCCCCTGGTGGGGGCTGCGAGCAGTACTTC
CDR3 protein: CASSAPGGGCEQYF

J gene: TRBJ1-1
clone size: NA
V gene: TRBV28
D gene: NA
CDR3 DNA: TGTGCCAGCAGTCCCTTCAGGAACACTGAAGCTTTCTTT
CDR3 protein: CASSPFRNTEAFF

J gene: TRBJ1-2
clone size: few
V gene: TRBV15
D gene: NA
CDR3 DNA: TGTGCCACCAGCAGAGATCACTTATCGGGCTACACCTTC
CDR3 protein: CATSRDHLSGYTF

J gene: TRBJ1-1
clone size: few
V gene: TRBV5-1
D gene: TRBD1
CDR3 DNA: TGCGCCAGCAGCTTGGCCCAGGGGGCGAACACTGAAGCTTTCTTT
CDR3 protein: CASSLAQGANTEAFF

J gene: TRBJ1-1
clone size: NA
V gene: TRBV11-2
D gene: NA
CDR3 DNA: TGTGCCAGCAGTCCTCTTAGTCGGCCTGAAGCTTTCTTT
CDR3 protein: CASSPLSRPEAFF

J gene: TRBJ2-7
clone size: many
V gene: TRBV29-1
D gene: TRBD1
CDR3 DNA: TGCAGCGTTGAGGGACAGGGGGAATCTTACGAGCAGTACTTC
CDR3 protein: CSVEGQGESYEQYF

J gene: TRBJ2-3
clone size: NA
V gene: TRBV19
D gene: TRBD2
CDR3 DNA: TGTGCCAGTACTACGGGGGGATCGATAGATACGCAGTATTTT
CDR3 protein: CASTTGGSIDTQYF

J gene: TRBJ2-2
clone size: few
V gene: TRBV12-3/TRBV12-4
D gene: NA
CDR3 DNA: TGTGCCAGCAGTTTAATTATGCCCGGGGAGCTGTTTTTT
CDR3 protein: CASSLIMPGELFF

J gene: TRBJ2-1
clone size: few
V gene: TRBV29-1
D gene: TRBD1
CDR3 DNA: TGCAGCGTCTCCGGGGGACAGGGACTCGGTGAGCAGTTCTTC
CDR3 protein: CSVSGGQGLGEQFF

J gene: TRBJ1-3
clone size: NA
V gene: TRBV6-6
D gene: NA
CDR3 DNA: TGTGCCAGCCTGAATACTGGAAACACCATATATTTT
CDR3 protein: CASLNTGNTIYF

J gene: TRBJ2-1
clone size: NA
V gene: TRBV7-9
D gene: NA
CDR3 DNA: TGTGCCAGCAGCCCATTGCGGACTTTCTACAATGAGCAGTTCTTC
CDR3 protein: CASSPLRTFYNEQFF

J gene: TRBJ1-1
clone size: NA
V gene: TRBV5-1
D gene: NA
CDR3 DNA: TGCGCCAGCAGCTTAGGGATGAATGCTGAAGCTTTCTTT
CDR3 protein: CASSLGMNAEAFF

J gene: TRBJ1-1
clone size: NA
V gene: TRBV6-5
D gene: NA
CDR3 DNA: TGTGCCAGCAGTTACTTCACCGGCGGTGGCACTGAAGCTTTCTTT
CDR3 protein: CASSYFTGGGTEAFF

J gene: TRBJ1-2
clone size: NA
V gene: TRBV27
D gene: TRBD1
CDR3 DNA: TGTGCCAGCAGATCCGGACAGGGCCCATTCAACTATGGCTACACCTTC
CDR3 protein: CASRSGQGPFNYGYTF

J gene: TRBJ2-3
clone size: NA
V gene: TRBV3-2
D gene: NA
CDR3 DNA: TGTGCCAGCAGCCAAGTCTTGGGAGCGGGGGACACAGATACGCAGTATTTT
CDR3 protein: CASSQVLGAGDTDTQYF

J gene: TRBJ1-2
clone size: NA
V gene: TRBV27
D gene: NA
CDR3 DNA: TGTGCCAGCGCTTTCCGGGGCCCTCGCGGCTACACCTTC
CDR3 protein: CASAFRGPRGYTF

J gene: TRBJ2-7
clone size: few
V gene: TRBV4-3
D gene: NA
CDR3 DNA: TGCGCCAGCAGCCAAGACTTGGGGTACGAGCAGTACTTC
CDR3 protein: CASSQDLGYEQYF

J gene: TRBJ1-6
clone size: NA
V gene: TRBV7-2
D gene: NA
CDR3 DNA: TGTGCCAGCAGCACCCAGGGAAGGACACCCCTCCACTTT
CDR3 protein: CASSTQGRTPLHF

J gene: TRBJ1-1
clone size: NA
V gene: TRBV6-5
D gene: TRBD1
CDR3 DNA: TGTGCCAGCAGTTTTAGTACAGGGGCGAACACTGAAGCTTTCTTT
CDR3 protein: CASSFSTGANTEAFF

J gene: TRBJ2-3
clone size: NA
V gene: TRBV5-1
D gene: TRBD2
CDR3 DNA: TGCGCCAGCAGCTTGGAATACGGGGGGGCAGGAGATACGCAGTATTTT
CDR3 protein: CASSLEYGGAGDTQYF

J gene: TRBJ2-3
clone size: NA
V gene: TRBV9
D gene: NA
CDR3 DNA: TGTGCCAGCAGCGTAATAGCTTACGTGGGAGATACGCAGTATTTT
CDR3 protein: CASSVIAYVGDTQYF

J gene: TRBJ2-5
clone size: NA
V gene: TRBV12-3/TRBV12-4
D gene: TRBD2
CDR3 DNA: TGTGCCAGCAGATGGACTAGCGGGGAAGAGACCCAGTACTTC
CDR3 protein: CASRWTSGEETQYF

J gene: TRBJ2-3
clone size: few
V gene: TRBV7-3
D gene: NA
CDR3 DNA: TGTGCCAGCAGCCCCCGGATAGCGACGAGCACAGATACGCAGTATTTT
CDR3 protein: CASSPRIATSTDTQYF

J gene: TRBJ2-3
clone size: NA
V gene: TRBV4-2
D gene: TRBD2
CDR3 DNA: TGTGCCAGCAGCCAAGAAAGGACTAGCGGGGGCTCTTCCACAGATACGCAGTATTTT
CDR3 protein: CASSQERTSGGSSTDTQYF

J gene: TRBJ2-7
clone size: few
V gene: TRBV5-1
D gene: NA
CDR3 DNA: TGCGCCAGCAGCTTGGCCCTAATCGACGAGCAGTACTTC
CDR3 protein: CASSLALIDEQYF

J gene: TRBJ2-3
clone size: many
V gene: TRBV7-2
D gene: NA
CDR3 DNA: TGTGCCAGCAGCCCATATCTAACTAGCTACACAGATACGCAGTATTTT
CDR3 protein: CASSPYLTSYTDTQYF

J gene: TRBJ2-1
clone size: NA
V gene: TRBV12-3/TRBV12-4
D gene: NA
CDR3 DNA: TGTGCCAGCAGTTTACAACCAGGTTTGGAAGCGTGGTTCTTC
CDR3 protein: CASSLQPGLEAWFF

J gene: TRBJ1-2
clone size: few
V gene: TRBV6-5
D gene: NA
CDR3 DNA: TGTGCCAGCAGTTCCAAGGCTCGAGGTAGCTATGGCTACACCTTC
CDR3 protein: CASSSKARGSYGYTF

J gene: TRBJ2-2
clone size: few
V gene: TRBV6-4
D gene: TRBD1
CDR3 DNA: TGTGCCAGCAGTGGGAGACAGGGGGCGAACACCGGGGAGCTGTTTTTT
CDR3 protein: CASSGRQGANTGELFF

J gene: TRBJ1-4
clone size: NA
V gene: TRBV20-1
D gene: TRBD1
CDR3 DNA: TGCAGTGCTAGGTCGACAGGGGGAGAAAAACTGTTTTTT
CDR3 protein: CSARSTGGEKLFF

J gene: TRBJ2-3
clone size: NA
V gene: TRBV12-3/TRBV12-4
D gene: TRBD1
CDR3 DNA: TGTGCCAGCAACGGACAGGGGGCCGAGGATACGCAGTATTTT
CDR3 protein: CASNGQGAEDTQYF

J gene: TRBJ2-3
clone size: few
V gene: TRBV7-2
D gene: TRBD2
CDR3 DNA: TGTGCCAGCAGCTTAGCATCTGCTAGCGGGAAAGGAACGCAGTATTTT
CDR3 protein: CASSLASASGKGTQYF

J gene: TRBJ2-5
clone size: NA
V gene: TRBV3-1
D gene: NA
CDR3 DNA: TGTGCCAGCAGCCAAGATACGGTTTTCAAAAGGACCCAGTACTTC
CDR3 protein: CASSQDTVFKRTQYF